The sequence of this TCR beta chain was determined in a study of T cell responses to AZD1222 COVID-19 vaccine. Turning to the study itself: Second-dose groups at about 4 or about 12 weeks were pooled. Whole-study findings and limits: Females outnumbered males among donors, who were mostly white British; clonal diversity was possibly underestimated. Baseline antibody screening turned up just 6 or 7 seropositive AZD1222 recipients. CD4 TCRs associated with vaccination spanned spike, dominating at 160-218 and 743-854.

Of note for this clone: The antigen is undetermined.

Sequencing was performed with immunoSEQ multiplex PCR; in TCRdb, only in-frame clones are kept and a portion is missing. The sample lists about 150,000 clones; 94% were seen once. Source: peripheral blood, taken on day 0 of AZD1222 vaccination. The TCR comes from an adult in good health.

CDR3 residues: CATSSERLAGVPRQFF. CDR3 coding DNA: TGTGCCACCAGCAGCGAACGACTAGCGGGAGTCCCGAGGCAGTTCTTC. This chain links TRBV15 with TRBJ2-1; 12 nucleotides align to TRBD2. The V and J ends lost 3 bases and 12 bases, in that order; junction bases with no gene match: 12. The V gene's germline CDR1 is LNHNV and CDR2 YYDKDF (reference sequence). The CDR3 runs to 16 residues.